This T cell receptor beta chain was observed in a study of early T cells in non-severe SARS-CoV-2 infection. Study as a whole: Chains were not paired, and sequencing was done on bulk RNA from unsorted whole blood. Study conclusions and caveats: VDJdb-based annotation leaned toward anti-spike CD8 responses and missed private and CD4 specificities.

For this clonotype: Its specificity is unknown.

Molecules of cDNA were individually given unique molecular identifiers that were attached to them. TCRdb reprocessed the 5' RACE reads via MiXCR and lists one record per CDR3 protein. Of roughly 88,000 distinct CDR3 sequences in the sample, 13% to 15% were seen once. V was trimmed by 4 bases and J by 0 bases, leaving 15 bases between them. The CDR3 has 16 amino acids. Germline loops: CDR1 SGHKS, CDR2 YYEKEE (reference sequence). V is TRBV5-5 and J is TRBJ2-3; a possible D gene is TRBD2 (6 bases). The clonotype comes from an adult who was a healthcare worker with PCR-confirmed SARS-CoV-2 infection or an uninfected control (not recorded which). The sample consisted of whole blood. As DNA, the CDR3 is TGTGCCAGCAGCCCCCTGGGGGGACCTAGCACAGATACGCAGTATTTT. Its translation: CASSPLGGPSTDTQYF.